The rows below give T cell receptor beta chains drawn from one sample of a study of beta chain features in type 1 diabetes. Assay: immunoSEQ multiplex PCR; the TCRdb copy retains only in-frame clones and omits some. Of a few hundred thousand clones in the sample, 14% were seen once. The sequenced material came from central memory CD4+ T cells from blood. These receptors came from a man aged 25 to 40 in good health. Each CDR3 is given with its conserved first and last residue. A D gene is named only where the DNA matches it firmly. The size entry is marked missing in some rows and otherwise reads once, few, many or a size class.

16,TRBV13,TRBD1,TRBJ2-5,few,CASSSGLTGPGETQYF,TGTGCCAGCAGCTCCGGCCTGACAGGGCCCGGGGAGACCCAGTACTTC
15,TRBV5-4,TRBD1,TRBJ2-7,NA,CASSFSGTGEMEQYF,TGTGCCAGCAGCTTTTCCGGGACAGGGGAAATGGAGCAGTACTTC
14,TRBV7-2,NA,TRBJ2-5,few,CASSEARLLETQYF,TGTGCCAGCAGCGAGGCTAGGTTGTTAGAGACCCAGTACTTC
14,TRBV5-4,NA,TRBJ2-4,few,CASSQGVSENIQYF,TGCGCCAGCAGCCAAGGTGTTAGCGAAAACATTCAGTACTTC
13,TRBV19,NA,TRBJ2-7,many,CATRGWRVTEQYF,TGTGCCACCAGAGGATGGCGGGTGACCGAGCAGTACTTC
16,TRBV7-2,TRBD2,TRBJ2-5,few,CASSSGLAGWNETQYF,TGTGCCAGCAGCTCGGGACTAGCGGGATGGAATGAGACCCAGTACTTC
15,TRBV7-6,TRBD2,TRBJ2-1,NA,CASSNERGVSNEQFF,TGTGCCAGCAGCAACGAGCGGGGGGTCAGCAATGAGCAGTTCTTC
15,TRBV28,NA,TRBJ1-2,few,CASTKGPSGGYGYTF,TGTGCCAGCACCAAGGGACCTTCGGGGGGCTATGGCTACACCTTC
12,TRBV29-1,NA,TRBJ2-3,NA,CSTGLGTDTQYF,TGCAGCACGGGACTCGGCACAGATACGCAGTATTTT
13,TRBV18,NA,TRBJ2-5,few,CASSPPSRETQYF,TGTGCCAGCTCACCACCGAGTCGAGAGACCCAGTACTTC
12,TRBV12-2,NA,TRBJ2-3,few,CASRGGGLGPYF,TGTGCAAGTCGCGGTGGGGGACTAGGCCCGTATTTT
15,TRBV18,NA,TRBJ2-2,NA,CASSPLPSGLGELFF,TGTGCCAGCTCACCGCTGCCATCGGGCCTCGGGGAGCTGTTTTTT
16,TRBV5-6,TRBD1,TRBJ2-1,once,CASSQKWTGARNEQFF,TGTGCCAGCAGCCAAAAGTGGACAGGGGCGCGGAATGAGCAGTTCTTC
16,TRBV4-1,NA,TRBJ2-3,NA,CASSQEPRGGADTQYF,TGCGCCAGCAGCCAAGAACCCAGAGGGGGGGCAGATACGCAGTATTTT
12,TRBV7-2,NA,TRBJ1-2,NA,CASSLDRGGYTF,TGTGCCAGCAGCTTAGATCGCGGTGGCTACACCTTC
13,TRBV4-1,NA,TRBJ2-5,NA,CASSQPGMETQYF,TGCGCCAGCAGCCAGCCCGGTATGGAGACCCAGTACTTC
14,TRBV7-9,NA,TRBJ2-3,few,CASSARGSADTQYF,TGTGCCAGCAGCGCCCGGGGCAGCGCAGATACGCAGTATTTT
14,TRBV7-8,TRBD1,TRBJ2-7,few,CASSLFRGRDEQYF,TGTGCCAGCAGCTTGTTCAGGGGGCGCGACGAGCAGTACTTC
14,TRBV10-3,NA,TRBJ2-3,many,CAITEGGSTDTQYF,TGTGCCATCACAGAGGGGGGAAGCACAGATACGCAGTATTTT
15,TRBV4-3,TRBD2,TRBJ2-3,NA,CASSQGASGRDTQYF,TGCGCCAGCAGCCAAGGGGCTAGCGGGAGGGATACGCAGTATTTT
15,TRBV18,TRBD1,TRBJ1-3,few,CASSRQGSGGNTIYF,TGTGCCAGCTCACGACAGGGATCTGGTGGAAACACCATATATTTT
19,TRBV28,TRBD1,TRBJ2-1,NA,CASSSPGTGGRAARNEQFF,TGTGCCAGCAGTTCTCCCGGGACAGGGGGCCGGGCGGCGAGGAATGAGCAGTTCTTC
16,TRBV27,NA,TRBJ2-1,NA,CASTVGVGNTYNEQFF,TGTGCCAGCACCGTAGGAGTAGGAAACACGTACAATGAGCAGTTCTTC
15,TRBV5-1,TRBD1,TRBJ2-1,few,CASSTGGRPYNEQFF,TGCGCCAGCAGCACAGGGGGGCGGCCCTACAATGAGCAGTTCTTC
14,TRBV4-3,NA,TRBJ2-3,NA,CASSQPRSRPTQYF,TGCGCCAGCAGCCAACCCCGATCTAGGCCTACGCAGTATTTT
15,TRBV10-2,NA,TRBJ1-2,few,CASRLNSRGDGGYTF,TGCGCCAGCAGGTTAAACAGCAGGGGAGACGGCGGCTACACCTTC
12,TRBV19,NA,TRBJ1-4,NA,CASNYAGEKLFF,TGTGCCAGTAATTATGCGGGGGAAAAACTGTTTTTT
13,TRBV29-1,NA,TRBJ1-1,NA,CSVAGGGGTEAFF,TGCAGCGTCGCCGGGGGGGGAGGCACTGAAGCTTTCTTT
13,TRBV15,TRBD1,TRBJ2-7,few,CATRGQGAYEQYF,TGTGCCACCAGGGGACAGGGGGCCTACGAGCAGTACTTC
13,TRBV29-1,TRBD1,TRBJ1-1,few,CSAGGQGYGPAFF,TGCAGCGCCGGGGGACAGGGTTACGGGCCGGCTTTCTTT
16,TRBV4-2,TRBD2,TRBJ2-3,NA,CASSPAGRALADTQYF,TGTGCCAGCAGCCCTGCGGGGAGGGCTTTGGCAGATACGCAGTATTTT
14,TRBV7-9,TRBD1,TRBJ2-5,few,CASSVRDSAGTQYF,TGTGCCAGCAGCGTCCGGGACAGTGCGGGGACCCAGTACTTC
14,TRBV6-6,NA,TRBJ1-2,few,CASSYFGTGYGYTF,TGTGCCAGCAGTTACTTCGGGACGGGCTATGGCTACACCTTC
15,TRBV19,NA,TRBJ1-5,NA,CASSLDRAGNQPQHF,TGTGCCAGTAGTTTGGACAGAGCGGGCAATCAGCCCCAGCATTTT
14,TRBV5-1,NA,TRBJ1-1,few,CASSWSLMNTEAFF,TGCGCCAGCAGCTGGAGTCTCATGAACACTGAAGCTTTCTTT
11,TRBV29-1,NA,TRBJ1-2,NA,CSVVAGDGYTF,TGCAGCGTTGTGGCAGGGGATGGCTACACCTTC
16,TRBV6-5,NA,TRBJ2-2,few,CASSYSKAIGPGELFF,TGTGCCAGCAGTTACTCGAAAGCTATCGGCCCCGGGGAGCTGTTTTTT
13,TRBV6-4,NA,TRBJ1-2,NA,CASSRTAARGYTF,TGTGCCAGCAGTCGTACCGCGGCCCGTGGCTACACCTTC
17,TRBV7-2,TRBD1,TRBJ2-7,NA,CASSLAYRGEPSREQYF,TGTGCCAGCAGCTTAGCGTACAGGGGCGAACCCTCGCGAGAGCAGTACTTC
14,TRBV4-3,NA,TRBJ1-2,few,CASSQALGKYGYTF,TGCGCCAGCAGCCAAGCTCTGGGCAAGTATGGCTACACCTTC
14,TRBV7-2,NA,TRBJ2-2,NA,CASSFGGLVGELFF,TGTGCCAGCAGCTTTGGGGGGCTGGTCGGGGAGCTGTTTTTT
19,TRBV19,NA,TRBJ2-1,NA,CASSRRLRQGSGSYNEQFF,TGTGCCAGTAGTAGACGACTGAGGCAGGGCAGCGGCTCCTACAATGAGCAGTTCTTC
15,TRBV4-1,NA,TRBJ1-2,NA,CASSQDATVNYGYTF,TGCGCCAGCAGCCAAGACGCGACAGTAAACTATGGCTACACCTTC
14,TRBV7-7,TRBD1,TRBJ2-5,NA,CASSGQGGVETQYF,TGTGCCAGCAGCGGACAGGGGGGCGTGGAGACCCAGTACTTC
18,TRBV5-4,NA,TRBJ2-6,NA,CASSLGRGRSSGANVLTF,TGTGCCAGCAGCTTGGGTAGGGGAAGGAGCTCTGGGGCCAACGTCCTGACTTTC
16,TRBV11-2,NA,TRBJ2-3,few,CASSLDGGAGTDTQYF,TGTGCCAGCAGCTTAGATGGGGGGGCCGGGACAGATACGCAGTATTTT